This T cell receptor (beta chain) was profiled in a study of blood T cell repertoires in COVID-19. Study overall: T cells, B-cell-depleted T cells, or PBMCs provided the cDNA or gDNA that served as material.

Original handling: It was from reference gene primer amplification that nucleated cell counts were estimated. The repertoire was sequenced with immunoSEQ multiplex PCR; TCRdb's copy has only in-frame clones and lacks some. The V and J calls and clone size were taken over from that table, and D and trimming were inferred from the DNA. The sample holds tens of thousands of clones, 75% to 90% seen once. Germline V gene sequence: CDR1 SSHAT, CDR2 FNYEAQ (reference sequence). CDR3 length equals 16 residues. With respect to this clone: Sequence at one end of the junction differs from germline and may be a read error.

Sequencing was done on a sample of peripheral blood. This sequence joins TRBV7-7 and TRBJ2-5; D is unclear. This TCR was recovered from a woman between 50 and 59 years old with active or convalescent COVID-19. The CDR3 loop reads CASSPTSSVYQETQYF. DNA for the CDR3: TGTGCTAGCAGCCCGACATCGTCCGTTTACCAAGAGACCCAGTACTTC. Combining the CDR3 with reference TRBV7-7 and TRBJ2-5 gives the whole variable domain GAGVSQSPRYKVTKRGQDVTLRCDPISSHATLYWYQQALGQGPEFLTYFNYEAQPDKSGLPSDRFSAERPEGSISTLTIQRTEQRDSAMYRCASSPTSSVYQETQYFGPGTRLLVL.